These T cell receptor beta chains were read from a single sample in a study of blood T cells in healthy people across ages. One entry per CDR3 protein, called by TCRdb with MiXCR from the 5' RACE reads. The table has 1.5 million to 1.8 million distinct CDR3 sequences, about 42% seen once; the top ten hold around 4%. The specimen was blood. The source of these receptors is a woman between 18 and 29 years old in good health. Both conserved end residues are part of each CDR3. The D gene is left open where the match is weak. Expanded clones are given a class, and other clones once, few, many or no size at all.

V,D,J,size,DNA,CDR3
TRBV13,NA,TRBJ2-7,NA,TGTGCCAGCAGCCTCGGACCAGCGCCCTACAATGAGCAGTACTTC,CASSLGPAPYNEQYF
TRBV7-2,TRBD2,TRBJ2-1,few,TGTGCCAGCAGGCCACCGGGACTAGCGCGCCATGAGCAGTTCTTC,CASRPPGLARHEQFF
TRBV20-1,TRBD2,TRBJ2-5,NA,TGCAGTGCCGTAAAAGCGACTAGCGGCCAAGAGACCCAGTACTTC,CSAVKATSGQETQYF
TRBV4-3,NA,TRBJ2-7,many,TGCGCCAGCAGCCAAGGGGGTCGAGAGCAGTACTTC,CASSQGGREQYF
TRBV15,NA,TRBJ1-6,NA,TGTGCCACCGCGGAGGGGCTCTCCTATAATTCACCCCTCCACTTT,CATAEGLSYNSPLHF
TRBV20-1,NA,TRBJ2-5,NA,TGCAGTGCTATTTTCCCCTTGCAAGAGGCCCAGTACTTC,CSAIFPLQEAQYF
TRBV15,NA,TRBJ2-3,many,TGTGCCACCAGCAGACCCCGACTCTCCGACTTCACAGATACGCAGTATTTT,CATSRPRLSDFTDTQYF
TRBV20-1,NA,TRBJ2-7,NA,TGCAGTGCTAGTAGGGACGGTTACGAGCAGTACTTC,CSASRDGYEQYF
TRBV20-1,NA,TRBJ2-5,NA,TGCAGTGCCCCAGAGAGGGAGACCCAGTACTTC,CSAPERETQYF
TRBV20-1,TRBD1,TRBJ2-1,NA,TGCAGTGCGATAGGGAAGGGACAGGGTTACAATGAGCAGTTCTTC,CSAIGKGQGYNEQFF
TRBV4-1,NA,TRBJ2-7,NA,TGCGCCAGCAGCTCCGCTTTGGGGGGCTACGAGCAGTACTTC,CASSSALGGYEQYF
TRBV20-1,NA,TRBJ1-2,NA,TGCAGTGGTTTCGACCGGGCTTCATTCGGCTACACCTTC,CSGFDRASFGYTF
TRBV29-1,NA,TRBJ2-3,NA,TGCAGCGGAGCGATTAGCACAGATACGCAGTATTTT,CSGAISTDTQYF
TRBV9,TRBD1,TRBJ2-7,few,TGTGCCAGCAGCGTAGGAGGGGGACAGGGGATCTACGAGCAGTACTTC,CASSVGGGQGIYEQYF
TRBV7-2,NA,TRBJ2-7,many,TGTGCCAGCAGCTTAGGAGGGGCGGTTGCATACGAGCAGTACTTC,CASSLGGAVAYEQYF
TRBV20-1,TRBD2,TRBJ2-7,NA,TGCGGTGCCGTAGCGGGCCTCGGACACTACGAGCAGTACTTC,CGAVAGLGHYEQYF
TRBV28,NA,TRBJ2-7,NA,TGTGCCACTGCAGACCACCTCTACGAGCAGTACTTC,CATADHLYEQYF
TRBV7-2,TRBD1,TRBJ2-1,few,TGTGCCAGCAGCTTAGTTACTGGGACAGGCCACGAGCAGTTCTTC,CASSLVTGTGHEQFF
TRBV7-8,NA,TRBJ1-2,NA,TGTGCCAGCAGTTCCACGGGGGGGGAATATTCTAACTATGGCTACACCTTC,CASSSTGGEYSNYGYTF
TRBV28,NA,TRBJ2-1,NA,TGTGCCTCAGCCACCAGGGCCGAGACCCAGTTCTTC,CASATRAETQFF
TRBV5-1,NA,TRBJ1-1,few,TGCGCCAGCAGCTCGGGATTGCGCCTAATGAACACTGAAGCTTTCTTT,CASSSGLRLMNTEAFF
TRBV7-2,NA,TRBJ2-7,NA,TGTGCCAGCAGCCATTATCGTCGGGGTGAACACGAGCAGTACTTC,CASSHYRRGEHEQYF
TRBV2,NA,TRBJ2-7,NA,TGTGCCAGCAGTGAATGGGTTGGCGACGGGTACGAGCAGTACTTC,CASSEWVGDGYEQYF
TRBV6-1,NA,TRBJ1-2,NA,TGTGCCAGCAGTGAATACGGGGATTCTAACTATGGCTACACCTTC,CASSEYGDSNYGYTF
TRBV11-3,TRBD2,TRBJ2-2,NA,TGTGCCAGCAGTTTAGGGGTTCGGCTAGCGGGAGGATACACCGGGGAGCTGTTTTTT,CASSLGVRLAGGYTGELFF
TRBV13,NA,TRBJ2-1,NA,TGTGCCAGCAGCCCCCAGGGTCGGGGCCCGTTCTTC,CASSPQGRGPFF
TRBV4-2,NA,TRBJ2-1,few,TGTGCCAGCAGCCCTCCGGGGGAATACAATGAGCAGTTCTTC,CASSPPGEYNEQFF
TRBV9,NA,TRBJ2-1,NA,TGCGCCAGCAGCGTAGAAGGGGACGTAGGCAATGAGCAGTTCTTC,CASSVEGDVGNEQFF
TRBV4-1,NA,TRBJ2-7,NA,TGCGCCAGCAGCCAAGATGTACGGCGTGGAGGCTACGAGCAGTACTTC,CASSQDVRRGGYEQYF
TRBV12-3/TRBV12-4,NA,TRBJ2-7,few,TGTGCCAGCAGTGTTGCTAGGTCCTACGAGCAGTACTTC,CASSVARSYEQYF
TRBV29-1,TRBD1,TRBJ2-4,NA,TGCAGCGTTTCGGGGACAGGAGGCAAAAACATTCAGTACTTC,CSVSGTGGKNIQYF
TRBV4-1,NA,TRBJ1-4,few,TGCGCCAGCAGCCACCTCCCAAGTGAAAAACTGTTTTTT,CASSHLPSEKLFF
TRBV29-1,NA,TRBJ1-2,many,TGCAGCGTTGTTTCGGACAGCTATGGCTACACCTTC,CSVVSDSYGYTF
TRBV29-1,NA,TRBJ1-1,few,TGCAGCGTGACTCCGGGGAACACTGAAGCTTTCTTT,CSVTPGNTEAFF
TRBV4-2,TRBD2,TRBJ2-4,NA,TGTGCCAGCAGCCAAGATGGGGCGGGAGGGCCTAGGGACACTCAGTACTTC,CASSQDGAGGPRDTQYF
TRBV18,NA,TRBJ2-3,NA,TGTGCCAGTTCACCCGTCTTAGGCACCGAAGATACGCAGTATTTT,CASSPVLGTEDTQYF
TRBV27,NA,TRBJ1-5,few,TGTGCCAGCAGTCGTTGGACGGTGAATAGCAATCAGCCCCAGCATTTT,CASSRWTVNSNQPQHF
TRBV7-9,NA,TRBJ1-2,few,TGTGCCGGGGCAGGGATCGAGGACTATGGCTACACCTTC,CAGAGIEDYGYTF
TRBV10-3,NA,TRBJ2-3,NA,TGTGCCGCCCGGGAGACTCACACAGATACGCAGTATTTT,CAARETHTDTQYF
TRBV5-1,NA,TRBJ2-7,NA,TGCGCCAGCGCGTGGGCTAACGGCTCCTACGAGCAGTACTTC,CASAWANGSYEQYF
TRBV6-5,NA,TRBJ1-2,few,TGTGCCACCCGGGAAGGTTACTATGGCTACACCTTC,CATREGYYGYTF
TRBV15,TRBD1,TRBJ2-1,NA,TGTGCCACCAGCCGCCGGACAGGGTCCTACGAGCAGTTCTTC,CATSRRTGSYEQFF
TRBV30,NA,TRBJ2-5,NA,TGTGCCTGGAGTGTAGGGCTAGCAAGGGAGCAGTACTTC,CAWSVGLAREQYF
TRBV10-3,NA,TRBJ2-7,NA,TGTGCCATCGGAGGGACGGTTTTCTACGAGCAGTACTTC,CAIGGTVFYEQYF
TRBV10-2,TRBD2,TRBJ2-7,NA,TGCGCCAGCTCTGAGGGACTAGCGGGGGCCGAGCAGTACTTC,CASSEGLAGAEQYF
TRBV29-1,TRBD2,TRBJ2-5,NA,TGCAGCGTTGAAGATTTAGCGGGCTCACAAGAGACCCAGTACTTC,CSVEDLAGSQETQYF